These 16 T cell receptor beta chains share one sample of origin, sequenced in a study of blood T cell repertoires in COVID-19. This table comes from immunoSEQ multiplex PCR, and its TCRdb copy is limited to in-frame clones, with some not included. The sample lists 90,000 to 150,000 clones, 85% to 90% seen once, with 3% to 4% in the top ten. Sequenced: peripheral blood. Receptors originate from a man between 60 and 70 years old with acute or convalescent COVID-19.

The chain employs TRBV20-1 and TRBJ2-7; D uncertain. The germline V gene has CDR1 DFQATT and CDR2 SNEGSKA (reference sequence). Trimming pared 3 bases from V and 5 bases from J, leaving 8 bases between. The CDR3 loop spans 11 amino acids. The CDR3 spells CSARGVHEQYF. DNA of the CDR3: TGCAGTGCTAGGGGCGTCCACGAGCAGTACTTC.

V gene TRBV5-6 combines with J gene TRBJ2-7; maybe TRBD2 (6 bases). Germline V gives CDR1 SGHDT, CDR2 YYEEEE. V dropped 0 bases and J dropped 6 bases, with 7 bases sitting between them. This CDR3 comprises 12 residues. The CDR3 region is CASSLGRAEQYF. The CDR3 coding sequence is TGTGCCAGCAGCTTGGGGAGGGCCGAGCAGTACTTC.

This chain joins TRBV18 and TRBJ2-7, with 13 positions matching TRBD2. The CDR3 is 15 residues long. Germline assignment: CDR1 KGHSH and CDR2 LQKENI. J was trimmed by 6 bases and V by 3 bases; bases with no gene match: 5. The CDR3 region has the DNA TGTGCCAGCTCACCCGCCGGGACTAGCGGGACCGAGCAGTACTTC. Its translation is CASSPAGTSGTEQYF.

Regarding this clone: Other DNA sequences in the sample encode the same CDR3. V is TRBV14 and J is TRBJ2-7; 7 bases map to TRBD2. CDR1 is SGHDN, CDR2 FVKESK, per germline. The V gene end was trimmed by 1 base and the J gene end by 1 base; junction bases not matched to a gene: 4. The length of the CDR3 is 15 residues. The CDR3 sequence: CASSQGASGSYEQYF. As DNA, the CDR3 is TGTGCCAGCAGCCAAGGGGCTAGCGGTTCCTACGAGCAGTACTTC.

The gene calls are TRBV30 and TRBJ2-2; 7 nucleotides agree with TRBD2. With 0 bases clipped from V and 4 bases from J, the junction kept 14 bases outside the gene matches. Germline-derived CDR1 and CDR2 are GTSNPN and SVGIG (reference sequence). There are 18 residues in the CDR3. The CDR3 spells CAWSVFSGSGDGTGELFF. In DNA, the CDR3 is TGTGCCTGGAGTGTATTTTCCGGCAGCGGGGACGGCACCGGGGAGCTGTTTTTT.

V and J are TRBV13 and TRBJ2-5; TRBD1 aligns across 7 bases. This CDR3 is 16 amino acids long. Germline CDR1 reads PRHDT; CDR2 reads FYEKMQ (reference sequence). V shed 5 bases, J shed 5 bases, and the junction held 14 bases outside the gene matches. CDR3 loop: CASSLRGTVGYETQYF. The CDR3 coding sequence is TGTGCCAGCAGCCTCAGGGGGACAGTGGGATACGAGACCCAGTACTTC. The variable domain in full, completed from reference TRBV13 and TRBJ2-5, reads AAGVIQSPRHLIKEKRETATLKCYPIPRHDTVYWYQQGPGQDPQFLISFYEKMQSDKGSIPDRFSAQQFSDYHSELNMSSLELGDSALYFCASSLRGTVGYETQYFGPGTRLLVL.

J is TRBJ2-1 and V is TRBV7-9; D possibly corresponds to TRBD2 (5 bases). The CDR3 runs 16 residues. V dropped 5 bases and J dropped 5 bases, with 19 bases sitting between them. Germline V lookup: CDR1 SEHNR, CDR2 FQNEAQ (reference sequence). The CDR3 is CASSLRGSGDDNEQFF. The CDR3 coding sequence is TGTGCCAGCAGCCTACGGGGTTCCGGGGATGACAATGAGCAGTTCTTC.

The genes are TRBV4-3 and TRBJ1-6; 7 nucleotides line up with TRBD1. There are 15 residues in the CDR3. V was clipped by 0 bases and J by 9 bases; unmatched bases: 5. CDR1 is LGHNA and CDR2 is YSLEER in the germline V gene. CDR3 in amino acids: CASSQEGQLGSPLHF. In nucleotides, the CDR3 is TGCGCCAGCAGCCAAGAGGGACAGCTGGGTTCACCCCTCCACTTT.

The chain recombines TRBV6-1 with TRBJ2-7; maybe TRBD1 (5 bases). Deletions cut 4 bases from V and 0 bases from J, with 16 bases between. Germline loops: CDR1 MNHNS, CDR2 SASEGT. The CDR3 covers 16 residues. The CDR3 sequence is CASSASGPRGSYEQYF. CDR3 DNA sequence: TGTGCCAGCAGTGCCTCCGGGCCAAGGGGCTCCTACGAGCAGTACTTC.

J is TRBJ2-7 and V is TRBV30; TRBD1 aligns across 10 bases. In germline, CDR1 is GTSNPN, CDR2 SVGIG (reference sequence). The CDR3 covers 12 residues. Trimming took 4 bases from V and 5 from J; bases not matched to a gene: 2. Here the CDR3 reads CAWTDRGNEQYF. The CDR3 bases are TGTGCCTGGACGGACAGGGGGAACGAGCAGTACTTC.

In its sample, this clone was seen once. The V gene is TRBV12-3 or TRBV12-4, the J gene TRBJ2-2, with D hard to call. Trimming cost V 7 bases and J 0 bases, with 6 bases left between them. This CDR3 comprises 13 residues. The CDR3 loop reads CASTSANTGELFF. CDR3 in DNA: TGTGCCAGCACTTCCGCGAACACCGGGGAGCTGTTTTTT.

This clone appeared once. The chain uses TRBV28 and TRBJ2-7, with D maybe TRBD2 (6 bases). CDR1 and CDR2 from the germline V gene are MDHEN and SYDVKM. Trimming left V 6 bases short and J 0 bases short, with 18 bases between. CDR3 length equals 16 residues. The CDR3 DNA is TGTGCCAGCAGCCCAACCACCCTAGCGAGCTCCTACGAGCAGTACTTC. Translation gives CASSPTTLASSYEQYF. Supplemented by reference TRBV28 and TRBJ2-7, the full variable domain reads DVKVTQSSRYLVKRTGEKVFLECVQDMDHENMFWYRQDPGLGLRLIYFSYDVKMKEKGDIPEGYSVSREKKERFSLILESASTNQTSMYLCASSPTTLASSYEQYFGPGTRLTVT.

This sequence joins TRBV6-5 and TRBJ2-1; D is undetermined. The CDR3 is made up of 15 amino acids. In germline, CDR1 is MNHEY, CDR2 SVGAGI. Trimming shortened V by 2 bases and J by 1 base, and 9 bases separated the two germline ends. The CDR3 here is CASSYTPVSYNEQFF. In DNA form, the CDR3 reads TGTGCCAGCAGTTACACGCCGGTGTCCTACAATGAGCAGTTCTTC.

The rearrangement joins TRBV28 to TRBJ2-7; 7 bases match TRBD1. This CDR3 has 14 amino acids. CDR1 and CDR2 (germline): MDHEN, SYDVKM. V trimming: 4 bases; J trimming: 3 bases; junction bases outside the gene matches: 6. The CDR3 coding sequence is TGTGCCAGCAGTTGGACAGGTTTCAACTACGAGCAGTACTTC. Translating it yields CASSWTGFNYEQYF.

A word on this clone: A junction boundary mismatches the germline segment, possibly from a read error. The V and J genes are TRBV7-7 and TRBJ2-5, with 7 bases matching TRBD2. Looked up from germline, CDR1 is SSHAT and CDR2 is FNYEAQ (reference sequence). CDR3 length equals 15 residues. The CDR3 is CASSLGPGGQETQYF. CDR3 nucleotide sequence: TGTGCTAGCAGCTTAGGGCCGGGGGGCCAAGAGACCCAGTACTTC. Complete variable domain (other parts from reference TRBV7-7 and TRBJ2-5): GAGVSQSPRYKVTKRGQDVTLRCDPISSHATLYWYQQALGQGPEFLTYFNYEAQPDKSGLPSDRFSAERPEGSISTLTIQRTEQRDSAMYRCASSLGPGGQETQYFGPGTRLLVL.

The chain links TRBV10-1 to TRBJ2-3, with D maybe TRBD1 (5 bases). The CDR3 has 13 amino acids. Trimming cost V 2 bases and J 6 bases, with 9 bases left between them. The V gene's germline CDR1 is WNHNN and CDR2 SYGVQD (reference sequence). The CDR3 loop reads CASSEGAGDTQYF. The CDR3 DNA reads as TGCGCCAGCAGTGAGGGGGCCGGGGATACGCAGTATTTT.